The TCR beta chain under discussion was sequenced for a study of blood T cell repertoires in COVID-19. This clone was detected only a few times. Measured with immunoSEQ multiplex PCR; TCRdb has only the in-frame clones, and not every one. The sample contains about 74,000 clones, about 92% of which appear only once. The CDR3 has 13 residues. From germline, CDR1 is SEHNR and CDR2 FQNEAQ (reference sequence). Trimming took 6 bases from V and 4 from J, leaving 12 bases between them. This rearrangement joins TRBV7-9 to TRBJ1-1, with D unclear. The specimen was peripheral blood. This sequence originates from a man aged 45-60 years with acute or convalescent COVID-19. CDR3 coding DNA: TGTGCCAGCAGTCGTGAAGAGGGCACTGAAGCTTTCTTT. This codes for CASSREEGTEAFF.